The sequence of this TCR beta chain was determined in a study of control samples from healthy donors and cancer patients. The repertoire was sequenced with immunoSEQ multiplex PCR; TCRdb's copy has only in-frame clones and lacks some. Of 120,000 or so clones in the sample, 70% to 90% were seen once. The V gene's germline CDR1 is MDHEN and CDR2 SYDVKM. Trimming took 5 bases from V and 8 from J, leaving 12 bases between them. The CDR3 is 13 residues long. This chain uses TRBV28 with TRBJ1-4; D possibly corresponds to TRBD1 (5 bases). Specimen: blood. The TCR originated in a man aged 55 to 70 in good health. In DNA, the CDR3 is TGTGCCAGCAGTCCAAACAGGCACGAAAAACTGTTTTTT. It translates to CASSPNRHEKLFF.